Listed below are T cell receptor beta chains from one sample, sequenced in a study of response to subunit inactivated influenza vaccine. TCRdb used MiXCR to reprocess the RT-PCR reads, holding one entry per CDR3 protein. The repertoire holds just under 550,000 distinct CDR3 sequences, with around 25% as singletons. The sample was also linked to a second study, of T cells expressing NK-cell markers.

The sequences come from CD4+ T cells sorted from PBMCs, collected 11 to 12 days after vaccination. The source of these receptors is a man aged 50-59 years who received an inactivated influenza vaccine. The CDR3 runs from the conserved cysteine through the conserved F or W. A D gene is named only where the DNA matches it firmly. Expanded clones are given a class, and other clones once, few, many or no size at all.

clone_size | j_call | v_call | cdr3_length | d_call | cdr3_nt | cdr3_aa
. | TRBJ2-1 | TRBV27 | 19 | TRBD2 | TGTGCCAGCAGTTTATCTCTGGGGGTAGCGGGAGAGGCCTACAATGAGCAGTTCTTC | CASSLSLGVAGEAYNEQFF
. | TRBJ2-5 | TRBV5-1 | 14 | . | TGCGCCAGCAGCTTGGAGGGCAGGGTGGAGACCCAGTACTTC | CASSLEGRVETQYF
few | TRBJ1-4 | TRBV20-1 | 13 | TRBD1 | TGCAGTGCTTTCGACAGGGCTAGTGAAAAACTGTTTTTT | CSAFDRASEKLFF
many | TRBJ2-1 | TRBV7-2 | 15 | . | TGTGCCAGCAGCTTAGCCTCGGCCGCCTACAATGAGCAGTTCTTC | CASSLASAAYNEQFF
few | TRBJ2-7 | TRBV5-1 | 14 | TRBD1 | TGCGCCAGCAGCCCCTCGGGACAGGGGCTCGAGCAGTACTTC | CASSPSGQGLEQYF
. | TRBJ2-1 | TRBV20-1 | 16 | TRBD1 | TGCAGTGCTAGACCCAAACAGGGGAGCTCCTACAATGAGCAGTTCTTC | CSARPKQGSSYNEQFF
. | TRBJ1-3 | TRBV30 | 14 | . | TGTGCCTGGAAATTCGGGGGAGTTGGAAACACCATATATTTT | CAWKFGGVGNTIYF
. | TRBJ1-2 | TRBV20-1 | 15 | . | TGCAGTGCTAGATTTCTGGGGGGCGAGGACTATGGCTACACCTTC | CSARFLGGEDYGYTF
. | TRBJ2-1 | TRBV5-1 | 15 | . | TGCGCCAGCAGCGCCGGGACGGCGTTTAACAATGAGCAGTTCTTC | CASSAGTAFNNEQFF
few | TRBJ2-1 | TRBV5-1 | 16 | . | TGCGCCAGCAGCTTTGGTAGGACGACAGGTAATAATGAGCAGTTCTTC | CASSFGRTTGNNEQFF
. | TRBJ2-2 | TRBV12-3/TRBV12-4 | 16 | TRBD2 | TGTGCCAGCAGTTTGGGCCTAGCGGCGAACACCGGGGAGCTGTTTTTT | CASSLGLAANTGELFF
. | TRBJ2-2 | TRBV19 | 14 | TRBD2 | TGTGCCAGTTCCGGGACTAGGCGAACCGGGGAGCTGTTTTTT | CASSGTRRTGELFF
. | TRBJ1-5 | TRBV29-1 | 12 | . | TGCAGCGCTGGGGTCCACAATCAGCCCCAGCATTTT | CSAGVHNQPQHF
few | TRBJ2-1 | TRBV20-1 | 12 | . | TGCAGTGCTAGTGCTGGGTTGGGTGAGCAGTTCTTC | CSASAGLGEQFF
few | TRBJ2-3 | TRBV3-1 | 12 | . | TGTGCCAGCAGCCATGGGGCAGATACGCAGTATTTT | CASSHGADTQYF
few | TRBJ1-2 | TRBV2 | 11 | . | TGTGCCAGCAGCGACTACACGTACTTCACCTTC | CASSDYTYFTF
few | TRBJ2-6 | TRBV15 | 14 | . | TGTGCCACCGCCTGGGAATTGGGGGCCAACGTCCTGACTTTC | CATAWELGANVLTF